One sample yielded the 23 T cell receptor beta chains listed below, sequenced in a study of blood T cell repertoires in COVID-19. Assay used: immunoSEQ multiplex PCR; TCRdb lists only in-frame clones, some missing. The data show roughly 230,000 clones, with 83% seen just once and 5.5% held by the top ten. Sequenced sample: peripheral blood. The receptor set was obtained from a human donor in a cohort sampled during active COVID-19.

The rearrangement uses TRBV7-9 and TRBJ1-1; D is undetermined. Looked up from germline, CDR1 is SEHNR and CDR2 is FQNEAQ (reference sequence). Trimming stripped 8 bases from V and 1 base from J, with 11 bases between. The CDR3 length is 13 residues. The DNA for the CDR3 is TGTGCCAGCTCACCCTCAGAGAACACTGAAGCTTTCTTT. This encodes CASSPSENTEAFF.

The chain couples TRBV7-9 to TRBJ1-2, with a tentative D call TRBD1 (5 bases). This CDR3 region has 15 residues. The ends were cut back, 1 base at V and 4 bases at J, with 13 bases in the middle. Germline V gives CDR1 SEHNR, CDR2 FQNEAQ (reference sequence). The CDR3 protein is CASSLDQGRSYGYTF. In nucleotides, the CDR3 is TGTGCCAGCAGCTTAGACCAGGGAAGATCCTATGGCTACACCTTC.

This clone was counted between two and nine times. This chain uses TRBV5-4 with TRBJ1-6; D uncertain. The CDR3 loop spans 16 amino acids. Germline V lookup: CDR1 SGHNT, CDR2 YYREEE (reference sequence). V lost 6 bases to trimming and J lost 0 bases, with 13 bases between them. In DNA, the CDR3 is TGTGCCAGCAAAGAGGGCGAGAGCTCCTATAATTCACCCCTCCACTTT. As protein: CASKEGESSYNSPLHF.

This chain uses TRBV6-1 with TRBJ2-4, with a tentative D call TRBD2 (5 bases). This CDR3 comprises 13 residues. The V gene lost 4 bases and the J gene lost 6 bases, with 10 bases spanning the gap. Germline V CDR1 and CDR2: MNHNS, SASEGT. CDR3 DNA sequence: TGTGCCAGCAGTGCGGCGGAGGTAAACATTCAGTACTTC. Protein sequence: CASSAAEVNIQYF.

The chain employs TRBV2 and TRBJ1-5; TRBD1 matches 8 bases. The CDR3 runs 14 residues. V shed 4 bases and J 6 bases; nucleotides not matched to a gene: 5. CDR1 SNHLY and CDR2 FYNNEI come from the germline V gene. In DNA form, the CDR3 reads TGTGCCAGCAGTGGGCAGGGGGCGAGTCAGCCCCAGCATTTT. Amino acids: CASSGQGASQPQHF. Variable domain in full (rest from reference TRBV2 and TRBJ1-5): EPEVTQTPSHQVTQMGQEVILRCVPISNHLYFYWYRQILGQKVEFLVSFYNNEISEKSEIFDDQFSVERPDGSNFTLKIRSTKLEDSAMYFCASSGQGASQPQHFGDGTRLSIL.

The gene calls are TRBV19 and TRBJ2-2; 8 bases align to TRBD2. The germline CDR1 and CDR2 sequences are LNHDA and SQIVND (reference sequence). Trimming at V came to 5 bases and at J to 4 bases, leaving 6 bases not matched to a gene. The CDR3 has 15 amino acids. CDR3: CASSSSGLVTGELFF. The CDR3 region has the DNA TGTGCCAGTAGTTCTAGCGGGTTAGTCACCGGGGAGCTGTTTTTT.

This clone was counted only a few times. V gene TRBV15 combines with J gene TRBJ1-4; D is unresolved. Trimming took off 0 bases at V and 5 bases at J, with 13 bases between the two ends. From germline, CDR1 is LNHNV and CDR2 YYDKDF (reference sequence). The CDR3 is 16 residues long. CDR3 in amino acids: CATSRDLQVANEKLFF. CDR3 nucleotides: TGTGCCACCAGCAGAGATCTGCAGGTGGCCAATGAAAAACTGTTTTTT.

This rearrangement joins TRBV28 to TRBJ1-5, with 7 bases lining up with TRBD1. Trimming cost V 2 bases and J 4 bases; bases outside gene matches: 8. This CDR3 is built from 16 residues. The germline V gene has CDR1 MDHEN and CDR2 SYDVKM. CDR3 sequence (DNA): TGTGCCAGCAGTTTAGGAACAGGGGTAGGAAATCAGCCCCAGCATTTT. As protein: CASSLGTGVGNQPQHF. The full variable domain, its missing parts supplied by reference TRBV28 and TRBJ1-5, is DVKVTQSSRYLVKRTGEKVFLECVQDMDHENMFWYRQDPGLGLRLIYFSYDVKMKEKGDIPEGYSVSREKKERFSLILESASTNQTSMYLCASSLGTGVGNQPQHFGDGTRLSIL.

J is TRBJ2-2 and V is TRBV3-1 (or the pseudogene TRBV3-2), with TRBD1 identical over 7 bases. The CDR3 covers 16 residues. Germline V gene data show CDR1 as LGHDT and CDR2 as YNNKEL (reference sequence). The junction had 8 bases not matched to a gene; V was cut back by 3 bases and J by 4 bases. CDR3 DNA: TGTGCCAGCAGCCAGTCGACAGGGTGGAGCACCGGGGAGCTGTTTTTT. Translated, it gives CASSQSTGWSTGELFF.

This clone was detected a few times. The chain is built from TRBV4-2 and TRBJ2-1, with 9 positions matching TRBD2. CDR1 LGHNA and CDR2 YNFKEQ come from the germline V gene. The junction had 9 bases not matched to a gene; V was cut back by 3 bases and J by 6 bases. The length of the CDR3 is 16 residues. The CDR3 region is CASSQAGTSSVNEQFF. The CDR3 bases are TGTGCCAGCAGCCAGGCCGGGACTAGCTCCGTCAATGAGCAGTTCTTC.

The count of this clone is one. J is TRBJ2-1 and V is TRBV2; the match to TRBD2 covers 9 bases. Germline V gene lookup returns CDR1 SNHLY and CDR2 FYNNEI. There are 16 residues in the CDR3. V lost 2 bases, J lost 7 bases, and 9 bases stayed unmatched. The CDR3, as DNA: TGTGCCAGCAGTGAATTCGGCGGCGGGGGGGGAAATGAGCAGTTCTTC. This translates into CASSEFGGGGGNEQFF.

The genes are TRBV14 and TRBJ2-1; 10 bases fit TRBD2. V lost 0 bases to trimming and J lost 7 bases; unmatched junction nucleotides: 3. CDR3 length: 15 amino acids. The germline V gene has CDR1 SGHDN and CDR2 FVKESK. DNA of the CDR3: TGTGCCAGCAGCCAAGATCAGACTAGCGGGAATGAGCAGTTCTTC. It yields the protein CASSQDQTSGNEQFF.

The chain links TRBV7-9 to TRBJ2-7; 8 bases align to TRBD1. The V gene's germline CDR1 is SEHNR and CDR2 FQNEAQ (reference sequence). The CDR3 consists of 15 residues. J gave up 0 bases and V 5 bases, and 6 bases lay outside the gene matches. DNA of the CDR3: TGTGCCAGCAGCCCACCGGGACAGGCCTCCTACGAGCAGTACTTC. Protein: CASSPPGQASYEQYF.

This clone was detected only once. The chain employs TRBV12-3 or TRBV12-4 and TRBJ2-3, with D tentatively TRBD2 (5 bases). The CDR3 spans 11 residues. V dropped 7 bases and J dropped 6 bases, with 8 bases sitting between them. CDR3 sequence (DNA): TGTGCCAGCACCCGAGGGGATACGCAGTATTTT. It encodes CASTRGDTQYF.

The chain uses TRBV3-1 (or the pseudogene TRBV3-2) and TRBJ1-1; weak D call: TRBD1 (5 bases). Germline V lookup: CDR1 LGHDT, CDR2 YNNKEL (reference sequence). This CDR3 contains 14 residues. Trimming took 3 bases from V and 1 from J, leaving 9 bases between them. CDR3 amino acids: CASSQFTGNTEAFF. CDR3 in DNA: TGTGCCAGCAGCCAGTTCACAGGGAACACTGAAGCTTTCTTT.

V usage is TRBV19 and J usage is TRBJ2-7, with 7 bases matching TRBD1. The germline gives CDR1 LNHDA, CDR2 SQIVND (reference sequence). This CDR3 is 14 amino acids long. After removal of 10 bases from V and 1 base from J, the junction contained 10 bases not matched to a gene. CDR3 residues: CATGQPGHSYEQYF. CDR3 coding DNA: TGTGCCACGGGACAGCCAGGCCATTCCTACGAGCAGTACTTC.

This clone was observed once. This chain joins TRBV24-1 and TRBJ2-5; 7 bases match TRBD1. There are 14 residues in the CDR3. Germline values: CDR1 KGHDR, CDR2 SFDVKD. V was pared by 10 bases and J by 2 bases, with 9 bases of the junction left unmatched. Written as DNA, the CDR3 is TGTGCCACACGACCGACAGGGACGCAAGAGACCCAGTACTTC. This sequence encodes CATRPTGTQETQYF.

This clone was seen a single time. This CDR3 reads CASTPGQAGSYEQYF. DNA for the CDR3: TGTGCCAGTACCCCAGGACAGGCGGGCTCCTACGAGCAGTACTTC. This chain connects TRBV19 to TRBJ2-7; 7 nucleotides line up with TRBD1. The CDR3 totals 15 residues. The V gene end was trimmed by 7 bases and the J gene end by 0 bases; junction bases not matched to a gene: 9. Germline CDR1 and CDR2: LNHDA and SQIVND (reference sequence).

This clone has just a few counts. The chain employs TRBV3-1 (or the pseudogene TRBV3-2) and TRBJ1-3; D gene unclear. The germline gives CDR1 LGHDT, CDR2 YNNKEL (reference sequence). This CDR3 region has 16 residues. V lost 1 base, J lost 4 bases, and 14 bases lay in between. The CDR3 loop reads CASSQGRYYGGNTIYF. CDR3 nucleotides: TGTGCCAGCAGCCAAGGACGTTACTACGGGGGAAACACCATATATTTT.

V gene TRBV3-1 (or the pseudogene TRBV3-2) combines with J gene TRBJ1-3; unclear D gene. The CDR3 covers 14 residues. Germline CDR1 LGHDT, CDR2 YNNKEL (reference sequence). The V gene lost 3 bases and the J gene lost 3 bases, with 9 bases spanning the gap. This chain's CDR3 is CASSHRGGGNTIYF. The CDR3 coding sequence is TGTGCCAGCAGCCATCGGGGTGGTGGAAACACCATATATTTT.

The rearrangement joins TRBV9 to TRBJ2-3; 9 nucleotides agree with TRBD2. The CDR3 extends over 16 amino acids. Unmatched junction bases numbered 5, after V lost 0 bases and J lost 3 bases. Germline lookup yields CDR1 SGDLS and CDR2 YYNGEE. This CDR3 reads CASSVVPSGATDTQYF. CDR3 DNA: TGTGCCAGCAGCGTAGTGCCTAGCGGGGCGACAGATACGCAGTATTTT.

The chain has TRBV10-3 and TRBJ2-7; TRBD1 matches at 7 bases. The CDR3 runs to 15 residues. Germline trimming cut 2 bases from V and 5 bases from J; bases unmatched to any gene: 9. The germline CDR1 and CDR2 sequences are ENHRY and SYGVKD. The CDR3 region is CAISERQGDGDEQYF. For the CDR3, the DNA is TGTGCCATCAGTGAGAGACAGGGAGACGGTGACGAGCAGTACTTC.

This clone was observed a few times. The chain employs TRBV2 and TRBJ1-5, with TRBD1 matching 9 bases. Per germline, CDR1 SNHLY and CDR2 FYNNEI. V was clipped by 6 bases and J by 5 bases; unmatched bases: 8. CDR3 size: 15 residues. CDR3 sequence: CASREQGATYQPQHF. The CDR3 DNA is TGTGCCAGCAGAGAACAGGGGGCTACTTATCAGCCCCAGCATTTT.